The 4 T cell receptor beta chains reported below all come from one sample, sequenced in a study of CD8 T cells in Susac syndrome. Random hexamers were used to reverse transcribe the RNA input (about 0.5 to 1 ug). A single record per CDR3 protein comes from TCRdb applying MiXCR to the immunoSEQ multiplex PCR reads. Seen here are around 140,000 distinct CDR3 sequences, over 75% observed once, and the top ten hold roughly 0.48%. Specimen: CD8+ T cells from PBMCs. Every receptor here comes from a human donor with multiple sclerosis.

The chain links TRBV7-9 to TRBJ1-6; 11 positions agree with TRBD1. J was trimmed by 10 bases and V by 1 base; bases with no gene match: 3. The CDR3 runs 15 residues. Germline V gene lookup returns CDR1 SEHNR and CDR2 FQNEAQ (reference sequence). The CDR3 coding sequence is TGTGCCAGCAGCTTAGGAGGGGACAGGGGGTCACCCCTCCACTTT. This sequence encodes CASSLGGDRGSPLHF.

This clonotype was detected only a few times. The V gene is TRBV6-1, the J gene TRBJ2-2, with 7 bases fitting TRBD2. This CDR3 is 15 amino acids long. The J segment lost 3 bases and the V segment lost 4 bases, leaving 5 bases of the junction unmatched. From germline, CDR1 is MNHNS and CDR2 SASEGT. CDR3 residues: CASSGTAGDTGELFF. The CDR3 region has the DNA TGTGCCAGCAGTGGCACGGCGGGGGACACCGGGGAGCTGTTTTTT.

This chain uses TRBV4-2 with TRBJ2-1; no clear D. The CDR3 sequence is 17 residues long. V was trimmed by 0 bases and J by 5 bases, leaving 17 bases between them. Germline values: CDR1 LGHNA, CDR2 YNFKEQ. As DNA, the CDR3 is TGTGCCAGCAGCCAAGATTTTAGTCCTAGAACGAACAATGAGCAGTTCTTC. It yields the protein CASSQDFSPRTNNEQFF.

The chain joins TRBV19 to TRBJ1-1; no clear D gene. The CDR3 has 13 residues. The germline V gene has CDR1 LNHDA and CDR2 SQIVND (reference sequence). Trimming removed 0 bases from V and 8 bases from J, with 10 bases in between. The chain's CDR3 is CASSIDFETEAFF. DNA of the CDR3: TGTGCCAGTAGTATAGATTTCGAGACAGAAGCTTTCTTT.